Given below is one T cell receptor (beta chain) in context. The data stem from a study of blood T cell repertoires in COVID-19. At the level of the study: Both acute and convalescent COVID-19 samples were obtained from the United States, Italy and Spain. Sample material is recorded as cDNA or gDNA derived from T cells, B-cell-depleted T cells, or PBMCs.

As originally analysed: Estimates of nucleated cell counts were drawn from the amplification of reference gene primers. The data were produced by immunoSEQ multiplex PCR, yet TCRdb's version contains in-frame clones alone and is incomplete. V and J calls and clone size are those listed in that table; D and trimming were worked out from the DNA. The sample yields some 31,000 clones, around 85% seen once. V shed 5 bases and J 3 bases; nucleotides not matched to a gene: 9. Per germline, CDR1 MNHEY and CDR2 SVGAGI. This CDR3 comprises 15 residues. This chain connects TRBV6-5 to TRBJ2-7; 8 bases are shared with TRBD2. The sequence was obtained from a human donor with acute or convalescent COVID-19. The donor label of this sample is uncertain. Material for sequencing was peripheral blood. The CDR3, as DNA: TGTGCCAGCAGTACGGGGGGGGGTCCCTACTACGAGCAGTACTTC. Protein: CASSTGGGPYYEQYF.